This T cell receptor (beta chain) was observed in a study of identifying expanded T cells in peripheral blood. The length of the CDR3 is 16 residues. Germline V lookup: CDR1 MGHRA, CDR2 YSYEKL. Trimming removed 2 bases at V and 0 bases at J, with 13 bases between. The method was immunoSEQ multiplex PCR; TCRdb's version includes in-frame clones alone and lacks a portion of them. The profile covers 60,000 to 70,000 clones, with about four fifths appearing a single time and approximately 20% taken by the ten largest. The chain recombines TRBV4-1 with TRBJ1-2; D may be TRBD1 (6 bases). The sample was blood. The TCR originated in a person between 18 and 75 years old in good health. The chain's CDR3 is CASSQPGTPTNYGYTF. DNA of the CDR3: TGCGCCAGCAGCCAACCCGGGACACCCACTAACTATGGCTACACCTTC.